This paragraph covers one T cell receptor beta chain sequence. Its target is unknown. The data originate from a study of cytomegalovirus exposure and HLA in healthy donors. Study at large: Early release data held about 85 million unique TCRs from HLA-typed donors. Findings of the study overall: Among immune exposure information, only CMV serostatus was available. When analyzed later, the rates of TCR association showed variation by HLA locus, with DRB1 the most and HLA-C the fewest. Association of approximately 18,000 TCR beta sequences with HLA alleles was found at 0.05 false discovery rate in a later analysis.

Primers included in the PCR were 60 Vbeta and 13 Jbeta primers. TCRdb's table, derived via immunoSEQ multiplex PCR, lists solely in-frame clones and lacks some. The table lists about 190,000 clones, 74% of them singletons. Input material: PBMCs. The TCR originated in a woman in her 30s in good health and CMV-seropositive.

The CDR3 region is CASSPDRPTPPQHF. For the CDR3, the DNA is TGTGCCAGCAGCCCTGACAGACCTACTCCACCCCAGCATTTT. The rearrangement uses TRBV6-6 and TRBJ1-5; a weak D match, TRBD1 (5 bases). Germline values: CDR1 MNHNY, CDR2 SVGAGI (reference sequence). The length of the CDR3 is 14 residues. V gave up 6 bases and J gave up 10 bases, with 19 bases separating them.